One and the same sample provided the 30 T cell receptor beta chains below, sequenced in a study of blood T cell repertoires in COVID-19 (dated by TCRdb to between 2020 and 2021). Receptor amplification or capture employed the immunoSEQ multiplex PCR assay. TCRdb's version of the immuneACCESS table is confined to in-frame rearrangements and falls short of the full clone set. An unresolved V gene accounts for under half of the shortfall where checked; the remainder is of unknown origin. For this sample the table gives 65,000 to 80,000 clones, of which 86% were detected only once. About 2.1% of the sample belongs to the ten largest clones. Sample: peripheral blood. These TCRs come from a man aged 25-45 years with acute or convalescent COVID-19.

The chain uses TRBV2 and TRBJ1-4; no clear D gene. The length of the CDR3 is 12 residues. V shed 5 bases and J shed 4 bases, with 5 bases lying between them. Looked up from germline, CDR1 is SNHLY and CDR2 is FYNNEI. As DNA, the CDR3 is TGTGCCAGCAGTATTAATAATGAAAAACTGTTTTTT. The encoded protein is CASSINNEKLFF.

This clone is judged medium-sized. The gene calls are TRBV6-1 and TRBJ1-2; D remains unclear. The germline V gene encodes CDR1 MNHNS and CDR2 SASEGT. Trimming removed 1 base at V and 4 bases at J, with 4 bases between. This CDR3 comprises 12 residues. The CDR3 spells CASSEGGYGYTF. The CDR3 region has the DNA TGTGCCAGCAGTGAAGGAGGCTATGGCTACACCTTC.

This sequence joins TRBV5-1 and TRBJ2-2, with a possible D match to TRBD2 (6 bases). CDR1 is SGHRS and CDR2 is YFSETQ in the germline V gene. The CDR3 is 16 amino acids. V dropped 1 base and J dropped 0 bases, with 10 bases sitting between them. DNA for the CDR3: TGCGCCAGCAGCTTGTTCGGGACTCCGAACACCGGGGAGCTGTTTTTT. Encoded protein: CASSLFGTPNTGELFF.

J is TRBJ1-2 and V is TRBV5-5, with TRBD1 matching 7 bases. CDR1 and CDR2 from the germline V gene are SGHKS and YYEKEE (reference sequence). The CDR3 is 12 residues long. V shed 2 bases, J shed 8 bases, and the junction held 3 bases outside the gene matches. The CDR3 DNA is TGTGCCAGCAGCTTAAGGGGGCGAGGCTACACCTTC. Its translation: CASSLRGRGYTF.

The genes are TRBV10-3 and TRBJ1-3; 7 bases map to TRBD1. The CDR3 length is 16 residues. Germline V CDR1 and CDR2: ENHRY, SYGVKD. The junction had 14 bases not matched to a gene; V was cut back by 6 bases and J by 6 bases. The CDR3 DNA follows: TGTGCCATCAGCCCTTCCCGGACAGGATCGGAAAACACCATATATTTT. Its translation is CAISPSRTGSENTIYF.

This clone was counted once. The chain joins TRBV4-1 to TRBJ1-4; 7 nucleotides match TRBD1. The CDR3 has 15 residues. Germline CDR1 is MGHRA and CDR2 is YSYEKL. Trimming at V came to 6 bases and at J to 0 bases, leaving 4 bases not matched to a gene. The CDR3 is CASSTQGATNEKLFF. In DNA, the CDR3 is TGCGCCAGCAGTACCCAGGGGGCAACTAATGAAAAACTGTTTTTT.

The genes are TRBV3-1 (or the pseudogene TRBV3-2) and TRBJ2-2, with D possibly TRBD1 on 6 matching bases. The V and J ends lost 1 base and 7 bases respectively, with 10 bases between them. The germline V gene has CDR1 LGHDT and CDR2 YNNKEL (reference sequence). The CDR3 consists of 14 residues. The CDR3 is CASSQAGAGGELFF. CDR3 DNA: TGTGCCAGCAGCCAAGCAGGGGCTGGCGGGGAGCTGTTTTTT.

The chain employs TRBV10-3 and TRBJ2-7, with 8 bases aligning to TRBD1. V was clipped by 3 bases and J by 9 bases; unmatched bases: 7. Germline values: CDR1 ENHRY, CDR2 SYGVKD. The CDR3 covers 13 residues. CDR3 amino acids: CAISDGRGTGQYV. The CDR3 DNA reads as TGTGCCATCAGTGATGGTAGGGGGACAGGGCAGTACGTC.

J is TRBJ1-5 and V is TRBV2, with 12 bases fitting TRBD1. Germline CDR1 reads SNHLY; CDR2 reads FYNNEI. J gave up 6 bases and V 7 bases, and 4 bases lay outside the gene matches. CDR3 length: 14 amino acids. CDR3 in DNA: TGTGCCAGCAAGGGGGACAGGGGGCGTCAGCCCCAGCATTTT. Translated, it gives CASKGDRGRQPQHF.

The chain couples TRBV9 to TRBJ2-1, with 9 positions matching TRBD2. CDR3 length: 15 amino acids. Trimming cost V 0 bases and J 8 bases; bases outside gene matches: 6. Germline CDR1 is SGDLS and CDR2 is YYNGEE. The CDR3 spells CASSVGAGGLDEQFF. Here the CDR3 DNA reads TGTGCCAGCAGCGTAGGGGCGGGAGGGTTGGATGAGCAGTTCTTC.

This sequence joins TRBV6-1 and TRBJ1-2, with D perhaps TRBD1 (5 bases). Per the germline V gene, CDR1 is MNHNS and CDR2 is SASEGT. The CDR3 totals 14 residues. V was trimmed by 0 bases and J by 4 bases, leaving 9 bases between them. The CDR3 here is CASSEAQGIYGYTF. The CDR3 region has the DNA TGTGCCAGCAGTGAAGCCCAGGGAATCTATGGCTACACCTTC.

This CDR3 reads CATSRGLAASTDTQYF. Written as DNA, the CDR3 is TGTGCCACCAGCAGAGGTTTAGCGGCTAGCACAGATACGCAGTATTTT. The V call is TRBV15, the J call TRBJ2-3, with a possible D match to TRBD2 (6 bases). The germline V gene has CDR1 LNHNV and CDR2 YYDKDF (reference sequence). The CDR3 covers 16 residues. Trimming took off 1 base at V and 0 bases at J, with 11 bases between the two ends.

The chain couples TRBV27 to TRBJ2-7, with TRBD1 matching 7 bases. Germline trimming cut 1 base from V and 7 bases from J; bases unmatched to any gene: 7. The CDR3 is 14 residues long. Germline loops: CDR1 MNHEY, CDR2 SMNVEV (reference sequence). This chain's CDR3 is CASSLLGGAGEQYF. Written as DNA, the CDR3 is TGTGCCAGCAGTTTATTAGGGGGCGCCGGAGAGCAGTACTTC.

This chain links TRBV5-1 with TRBJ2-1, with TRBD2 matching 9 bases. The trim removed 4 bases at V and 5 bases at J, leaving 4 bases unmatched. CDR1 is SGHRS and CDR2 is YFSETQ in the germline V gene. The CDR3 covers 14 residues. The CDR3 loop is CASSPGTSHNEQFF. In nucleotides, the CDR3 is TGCGCCAGCAGCCCCGGGACTAGCCACAATGAGCAGTTCTTC.

This clone has just one count. This chain uses TRBV7-3 with TRBJ2-2; TRBD2 might be the D (5 bases). Germline loops: CDR1 SGHTA, CDR2 FQGTGA. The CDR3 runs 15 residues. Trimming shortened V by 0 bases and J by 4 bases, and 9 bases separated the two germline ends. The CDR3 DNA reads as TGTGCCAGCAGCTTAACGGGAGTAGGCACCGGGGAGCTGTTTTTT. Protein product: CASSLTGVGTGELFF.

The chain joins TRBV10-2 to TRBJ1-3; D is ambiguous. The germline V gene has CDR1 WSHSY and CDR2 SAAADI. The CDR3 contains 16 residues. Trimming left V 6 bases short and J 3 bases short, with 18 bases between. CDR3 coding DNA: TGCGCCAGCAGCGGTCATCCCCGAGTAAGTGGAAACACCATATATTTT. Translated: CASSGHPRVSGNTIYF.

The V call is TRBV3-1 (or the pseudogene TRBV3-2), the J call TRBJ1-4; 12 bases fit TRBD1. The junction had 4 bases not matched to a gene; V was cut back by 1 base and J by 7 bases. This CDR3 comprises 16 residues. CDR1 is LGHDT and CDR2 is YNNKEL in the germline V gene (reference sequence). CDR3 protein: CASSQVGTGGLEKLFF. As DNA, the CDR3 is TGTGCCAGCAGCCAAGTAGGGACAGGGGGCCTTGAAAAACTGTTTTTT.

This sequence joins TRBV2 and TRBJ1-1; D is unresolved. The CDR3 sequence is 13 residues long. The V gene's germline CDR1 is SNHLY and CDR2 FYNNEI. Trimming shortened V by 6 bases and J by 0 bases, and 8 bases separated the two germline ends. Here the CDR3 reads CASSASLNTEAFF. CDR3 coding DNA: TGTGCCAGCAGCGCGTCCTTGAACACTGAAGCTTTCTTT.

The chain uses TRBV11-3 and TRBJ2-3; no firm D call. Trimming removed 5 bases at V and 4 bases at J, with 13 bases between. The CDR3 extends over 14 amino acids. Germline values: CDR1 SGHNT, CDR2 YENEEA. This CDR3 reads CASSQSSGADTQYF. The CDR3 bases are TGTGCCAGCAGCCAGTCCTCGGGTGCAGATACGCAGTATTTT. Full variable domain (missing parts from reference TRBV11-3 and TRBJ2-3): EAGVVQSPRYKIIEKKQPVAFWCNPISGHNTLYWYLQNLGQGPELLIRYENEEAVDDSQLPKDRFSAERLKGVDSTLKIQPAELGDSAVYLCASSQSSGADTQYFGPGTRLTVL.

The gene calls are TRBV2 and TRBJ1-1; TRBD1 is a possible D gene (6 bases). V shed 3 bases and J shed 0 bases, with 17 bases lying between them. CDR1 and CDR2 from the germline V gene are SNHLY and FYNNEI. The CDR3 has 17 residues. The CDR3 region has the DNA TGTGCCAGCAGTGAGGACCTCCGCAGGGGCATGAACACTGAAGCTTTCTTT. This gives the protein CASSEDLRRGMNTEAFF.

The CDR3 is CASTPGQGMSGELFF. CDR3 nucleotides: TGTGCCAGCACTCCGGGACAGGGGATGTCCGGGGAGCTGTTTTTT. V gene TRBV6-5 combines with J gene TRBJ2-2; 10 nucleotides agree with TRBD1. V lost 7 bases to trimming and J lost 6 bases; unmatched junction nucleotides: 8. The germline V gene has CDR1 MNHEY and CDR2 SVGAGI. The CDR3 consists of 15 residues.

In its sample, this clone was seen a few times. The chain uses TRBV9 and TRBJ1-1; D remains ambiguous. The germline gives CDR1 SGDLS, CDR2 YYNGEE. CDR3 length equals 16 residues. The V and J ends lost 0 bases and 4 bases respectively, with 16 bases between them. CDR3 DNA: TGTGCCAGCAGCGTAGATAAAGAGGTGAAGATCACTGAAGCTTTCTTT. Its protein product is CASSVDKEVKITEAFF. The full variable domain, its missing parts supplied by reference TRBV9 and TRBJ1-1, is DSGVTQTPKHLITATGQRVTLRCSPRSGDLSVYWYQQSLDQGLQFLIQYYNGEERAKGNILERFSAQQFPDLHSELNLSSLELGDSALYFCASSVDKEVKITEAFFGQGTRLTVV.

The chain links TRBV5-1 to TRBJ2-2; no definite D call. The V end lost 2 bases, the J end lost 8 bases, and 7 bases lay between the germline ends. The CDR3 length is 12 residues. Germline loops: CDR1 SGHRS, CDR2 YFSETQ. The CDR3 region is CASSLSRGELFF. CDR3 sequence (DNA): TGCGCCAGCAGCTTATCCAGGGGGGAGCTGTTTTTT.

The chain is built from TRBV6-5 and TRBJ1-3; 7 bases line up with TRBD1. This CDR3 spans 16 amino acids. Unmatched junction bases numbered 5, after V lost 3 bases and J lost 0 bases. Germline loops: CDR1 MNHEY, CDR2 SVGAGI. CDR3 loop: CASSYTGVASGNTIYF. CDR3 DNA sequence: TGTGCCAGCAGTTATACAGGGGTAGCCTCTGGAAACACCATATATTTT.

The chain joins TRBV6-2 or TRBV6-3 to TRBJ1-6, with 12 bases aligning to TRBD1. This CDR3 has 15 residues. Germline assignment: CDR1 MNHEY and CDR2 SVGEGT. After removal of 5 bases from V and 13 bases from J, the junction contained 9 bases not matched to a gene. In DNA, the CDR3 is TGTGCCAGCAGTCTAACCGGGACAGGGGGCTTGCCCCTCCACTTT. Its protein is CASSLTGTGGLPLHF.

The chain uses TRBV9 and TRBJ1-2, with TRBD1 as a possible D gene (6 bases). The CDR3 has 16 amino acids. V was cut by 10 bases and J by 4 bases, with 26 bases left in between. Germline V gene lookup returns CDR1 SGDLS and CDR2 YYNGEE. Here the CDR3 reads CARRAGEGGLRYGYTF. The DNA of the CDR3 is TGTGCCCGCCGCGCGGGGGAGGGGGGATTACGCTATGGCTACACCTTC.

The chain employs TRBV29-1 and TRBJ2-1; no definite D call. Germline CDR1 SQVTM, CDR2 ANQGSEA. This CDR3 region has 12 residues. V was cut by 5 bases and J by 6 bases, with 11 bases left in between. As DNA, the CDR3 is TGCAGCGTTAGAGCGCCGGCCAATGAGCAGTTCTTC. This codes for CSVRAPANEQFF.

The V gene is TRBV19, the J gene TRBJ2-2, with 7 bases identical to TRBD1. Germline-derived CDR1 and CDR2 are LNHDA and SQIVND (reference sequence). The CDR3 is 15 residues long. Losses at the gene ends were 2 bases for V and 7 bases for J; bases not matched to a gene: 7. The CDR3 region is CASSIIGGSGGELFF. In DNA form, the CDR3 reads TGTGCCAGTAGTATAATAGGGGGCTCGGGCGGGGAGCTGTTTTTT.

V and J are TRBV7-3 and TRBJ1-2; D perhaps matches TRBD1 (6 bases). Germline V lookup: CDR1 SGHTA, CDR2 FQGTGA. V lost 5 bases and J 1 base, leaving 8 bases between the germline ends. The CDR3 is 13 residues long. The CDR3 protein is CASSPDSNYGYTF. CDR3 coding DNA: TGTGCCAGCAGCCCGGACAGTAACTATGGCTACACCTTC.

Here the CDR3 reads CASSTGPGTSGGTTDTQYF. The DNA of the CDR3 is TGCGCCAGCAGTACTGGTCCCGGGACTAGCGGGGGGACCACAGATACGCAGTATTTT. The chain links TRBV10-1 to TRBJ2-3; 15 bases agree with TRBD2. The CDR3 has 19 amino acids. Germline CDR1 reads WNHNN; CDR2 reads SYGVQD (reference sequence). V was pared by 5 bases and J by 2 bases, with 11 bases of the junction left unmatched.